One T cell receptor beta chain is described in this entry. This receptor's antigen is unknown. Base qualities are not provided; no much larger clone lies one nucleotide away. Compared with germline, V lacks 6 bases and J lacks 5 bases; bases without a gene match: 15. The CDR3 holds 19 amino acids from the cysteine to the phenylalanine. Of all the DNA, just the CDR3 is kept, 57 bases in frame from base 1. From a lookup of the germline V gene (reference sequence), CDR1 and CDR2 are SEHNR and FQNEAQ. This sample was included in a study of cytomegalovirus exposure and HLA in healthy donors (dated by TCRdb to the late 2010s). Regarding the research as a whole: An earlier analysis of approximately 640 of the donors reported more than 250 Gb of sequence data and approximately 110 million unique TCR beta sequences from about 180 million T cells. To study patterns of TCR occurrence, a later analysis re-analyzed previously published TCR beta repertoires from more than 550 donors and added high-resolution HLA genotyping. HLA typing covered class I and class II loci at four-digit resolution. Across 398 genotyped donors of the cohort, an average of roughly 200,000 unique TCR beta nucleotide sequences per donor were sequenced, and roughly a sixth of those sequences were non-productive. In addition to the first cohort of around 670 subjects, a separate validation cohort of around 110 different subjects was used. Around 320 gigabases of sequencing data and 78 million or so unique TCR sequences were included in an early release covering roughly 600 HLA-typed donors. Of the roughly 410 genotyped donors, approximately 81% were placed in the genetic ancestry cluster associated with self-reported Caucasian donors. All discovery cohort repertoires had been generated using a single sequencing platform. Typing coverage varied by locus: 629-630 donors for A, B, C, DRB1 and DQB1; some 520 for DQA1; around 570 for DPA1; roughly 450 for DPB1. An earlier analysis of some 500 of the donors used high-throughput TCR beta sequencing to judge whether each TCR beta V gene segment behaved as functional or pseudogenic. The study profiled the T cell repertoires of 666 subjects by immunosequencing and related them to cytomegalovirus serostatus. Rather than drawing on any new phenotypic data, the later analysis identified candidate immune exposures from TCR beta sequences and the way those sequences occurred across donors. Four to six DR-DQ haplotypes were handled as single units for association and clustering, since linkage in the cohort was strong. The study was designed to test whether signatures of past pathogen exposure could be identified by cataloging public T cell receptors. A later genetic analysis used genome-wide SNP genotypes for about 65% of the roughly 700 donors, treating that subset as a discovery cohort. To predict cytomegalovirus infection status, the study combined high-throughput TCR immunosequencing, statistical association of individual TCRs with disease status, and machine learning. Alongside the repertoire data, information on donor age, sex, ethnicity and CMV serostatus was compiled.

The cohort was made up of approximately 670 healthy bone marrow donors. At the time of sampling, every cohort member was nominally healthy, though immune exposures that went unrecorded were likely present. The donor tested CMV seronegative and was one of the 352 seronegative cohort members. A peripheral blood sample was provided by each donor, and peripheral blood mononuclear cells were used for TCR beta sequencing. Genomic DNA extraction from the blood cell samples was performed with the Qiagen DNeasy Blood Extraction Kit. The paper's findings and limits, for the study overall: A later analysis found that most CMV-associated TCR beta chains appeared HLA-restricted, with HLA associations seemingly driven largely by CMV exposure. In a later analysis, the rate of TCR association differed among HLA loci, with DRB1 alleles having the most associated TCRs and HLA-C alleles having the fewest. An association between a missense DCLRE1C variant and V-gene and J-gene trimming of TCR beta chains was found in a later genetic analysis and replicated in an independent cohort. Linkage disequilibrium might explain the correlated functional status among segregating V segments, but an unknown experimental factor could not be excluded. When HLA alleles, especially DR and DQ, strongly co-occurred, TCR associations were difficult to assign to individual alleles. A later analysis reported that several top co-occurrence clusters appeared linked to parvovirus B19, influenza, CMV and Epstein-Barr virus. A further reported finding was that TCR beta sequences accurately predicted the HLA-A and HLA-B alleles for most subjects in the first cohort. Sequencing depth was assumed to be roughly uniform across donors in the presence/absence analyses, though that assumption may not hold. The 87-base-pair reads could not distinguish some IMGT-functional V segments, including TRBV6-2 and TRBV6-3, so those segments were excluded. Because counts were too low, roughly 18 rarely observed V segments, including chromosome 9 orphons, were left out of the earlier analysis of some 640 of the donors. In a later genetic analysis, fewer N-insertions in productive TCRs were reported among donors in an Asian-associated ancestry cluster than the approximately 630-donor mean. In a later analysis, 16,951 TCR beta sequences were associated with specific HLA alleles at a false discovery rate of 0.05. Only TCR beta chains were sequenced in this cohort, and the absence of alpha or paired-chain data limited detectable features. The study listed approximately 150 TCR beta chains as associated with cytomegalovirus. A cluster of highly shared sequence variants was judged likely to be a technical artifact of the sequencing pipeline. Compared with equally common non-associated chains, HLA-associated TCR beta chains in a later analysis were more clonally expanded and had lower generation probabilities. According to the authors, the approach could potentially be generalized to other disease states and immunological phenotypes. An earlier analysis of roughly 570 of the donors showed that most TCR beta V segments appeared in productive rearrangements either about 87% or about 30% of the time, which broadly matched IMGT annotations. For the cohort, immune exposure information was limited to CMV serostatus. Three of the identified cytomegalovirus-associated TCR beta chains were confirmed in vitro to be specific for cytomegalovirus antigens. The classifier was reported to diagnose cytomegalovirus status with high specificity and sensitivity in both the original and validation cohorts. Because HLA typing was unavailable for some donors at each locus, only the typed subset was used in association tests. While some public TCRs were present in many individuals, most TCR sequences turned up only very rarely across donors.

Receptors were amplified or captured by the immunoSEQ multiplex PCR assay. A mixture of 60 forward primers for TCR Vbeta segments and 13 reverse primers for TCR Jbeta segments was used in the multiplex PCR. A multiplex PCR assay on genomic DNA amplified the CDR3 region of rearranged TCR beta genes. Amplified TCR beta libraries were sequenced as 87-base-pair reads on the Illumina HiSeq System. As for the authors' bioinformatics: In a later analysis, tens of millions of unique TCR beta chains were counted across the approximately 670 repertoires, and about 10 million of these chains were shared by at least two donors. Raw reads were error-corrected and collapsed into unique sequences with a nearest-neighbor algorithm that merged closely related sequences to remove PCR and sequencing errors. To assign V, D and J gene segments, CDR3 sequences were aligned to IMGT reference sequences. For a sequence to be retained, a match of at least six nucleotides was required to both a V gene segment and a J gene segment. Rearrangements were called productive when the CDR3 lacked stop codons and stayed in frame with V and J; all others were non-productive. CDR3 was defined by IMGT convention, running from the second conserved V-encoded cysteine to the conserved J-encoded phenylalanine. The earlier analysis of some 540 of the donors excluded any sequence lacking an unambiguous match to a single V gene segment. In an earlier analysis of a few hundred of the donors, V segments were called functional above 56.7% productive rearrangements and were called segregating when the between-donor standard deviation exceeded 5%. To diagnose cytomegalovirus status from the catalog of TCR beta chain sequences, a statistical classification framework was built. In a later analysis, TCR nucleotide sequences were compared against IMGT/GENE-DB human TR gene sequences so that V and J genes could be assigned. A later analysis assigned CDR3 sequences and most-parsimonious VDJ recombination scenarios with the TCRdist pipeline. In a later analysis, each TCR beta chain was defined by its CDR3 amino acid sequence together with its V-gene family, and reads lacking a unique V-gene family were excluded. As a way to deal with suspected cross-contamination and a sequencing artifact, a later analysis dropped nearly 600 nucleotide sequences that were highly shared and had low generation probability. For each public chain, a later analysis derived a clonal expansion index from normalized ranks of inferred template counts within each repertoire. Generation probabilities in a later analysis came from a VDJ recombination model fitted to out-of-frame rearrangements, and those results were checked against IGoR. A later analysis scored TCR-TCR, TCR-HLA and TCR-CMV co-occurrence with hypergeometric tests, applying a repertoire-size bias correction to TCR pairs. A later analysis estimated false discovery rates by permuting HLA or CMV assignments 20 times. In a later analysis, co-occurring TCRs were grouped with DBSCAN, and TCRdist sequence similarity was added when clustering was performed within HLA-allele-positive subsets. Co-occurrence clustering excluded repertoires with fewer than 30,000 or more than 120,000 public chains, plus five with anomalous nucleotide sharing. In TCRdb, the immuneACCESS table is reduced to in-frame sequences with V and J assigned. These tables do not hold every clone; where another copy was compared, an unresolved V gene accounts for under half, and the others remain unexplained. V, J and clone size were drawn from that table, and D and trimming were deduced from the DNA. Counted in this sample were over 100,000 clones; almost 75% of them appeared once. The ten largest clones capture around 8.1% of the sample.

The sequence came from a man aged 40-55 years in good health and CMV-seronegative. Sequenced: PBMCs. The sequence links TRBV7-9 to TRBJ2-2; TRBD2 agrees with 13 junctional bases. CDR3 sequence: CASSQLDTSGGAGTGELFF. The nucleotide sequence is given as TGTGCCAGCAGTCAATTAGATACTAGCGGGGGGGCCGGAACCGGGGAGCTGTTTTTT.